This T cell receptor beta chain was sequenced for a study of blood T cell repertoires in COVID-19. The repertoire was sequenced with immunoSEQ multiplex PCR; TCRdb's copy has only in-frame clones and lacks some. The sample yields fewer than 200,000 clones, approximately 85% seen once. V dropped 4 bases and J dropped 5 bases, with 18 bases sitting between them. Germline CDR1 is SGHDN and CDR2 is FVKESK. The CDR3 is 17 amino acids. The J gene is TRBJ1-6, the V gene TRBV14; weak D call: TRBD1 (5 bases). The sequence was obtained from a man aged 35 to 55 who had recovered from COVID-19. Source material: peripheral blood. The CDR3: CASSRSPFWGDNSPLHF. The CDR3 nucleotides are TGTGCCAGCAGCCGATCACCCTTCTGGGGGGATAATTCACCCCTCCACTTT.